These T cell receptor beta chains were read from a single sample in a study of blood T cell repertoires in COVID-19. Here immunoSEQ multiplex PCR was the method, and the copy in TCRdb shows in-frame clones only, minus some. The repertoire holds 120,000 or so clones, 84% seen once, with about an eighth in the top ten. The sequenced material came from peripheral blood. These TCRs come from a woman in her twenties or thirties who had recovered from COVID-19. Each CDR3 is given with its conserved first and last residue. The D gene is left open where the match is weak.

j_gene	d_gene	v_gene	CDR3aa
TRBJ2-7	-	TRBV6-5	CASTQGGEQYF
TRBJ2-3	TRBD2	TRBV4-1	CASSQALAGGMVDTQYF
TRBJ2-2	-	TRBV5-6	CASSRDFSPGELFF
TRBJ1-1	-	TRBV30	CAWSWSRNTEAFF
TRBJ2-2	TRBD1	TRBV9	CASTLGQVNTGELFF
TRBJ2-1	TRBD1	TRBV7-9	CASSLSPDRGLNEQFF
TRBJ1-5	-	TRBV27	CASSRGQHSNQPQHF
TRBJ2-5	TRBD1	TRBV6-5	CASRAGGLQETQYF
TRBJ2-1	-	TRBV19	CASSVPGIQGNNEQFF
TRBJ2-3	TRBD1	TRBV2	CASSRGQGGSDTQYF
TRBJ1-1	TRBD1	TRBV19	CASSRGLWTEAFF
TRBJ1-1	-	TRBV5-1	CASSLVTGLNTEAFF